This TCR beta chain originates from a study of shared clonotypes between healthy human individuals. Germline CDR1 SGHRS, CDR2 YFSETQ. This CDR3 is 15 amino acids long. Unmatched junction bases numbered 3, after V lost 0 bases and J lost 0 bases. Some 30,000 T cell genomes, or around 0.2 ug DNA, went into the sorted-subset replicate PCRs. The data were produced by immunoSEQ multiplex PCR, yet TCRdb's version contains in-frame clones alone and is incomplete. Among 2 million to 2.5 million clones listed, 93% were seen once. Study-wide results and limits: The naive CD4 repertoires of several donors were compared, and approximately 4.5% of clonotypes were shared.

Comments on this clone: Its antigen is not known. Distinct nucleotide sequences in the sample also encode this CDR3.

CD4+ cells yielded CD45RA+ naive and CD45RA-negative memory subsets. The genes are TRBV5-1 and TRBJ2-7; 7 bases match TRBD1. The clonotype was recovered from a man between 18 and 29 years old in good health. Some clones in this sample may be carry-over from other donors' samples. The sequencing input was naive CD4+ T cells from PBMCs. Specified subset: CD45RA+ positively selected. The CDR3, as DNA: TGCGCCAGCAGCTTGGGGTGGACAGGCTCCTACGAGCAGTACTTC. It translates to CASSLGWTGSYEQYF.